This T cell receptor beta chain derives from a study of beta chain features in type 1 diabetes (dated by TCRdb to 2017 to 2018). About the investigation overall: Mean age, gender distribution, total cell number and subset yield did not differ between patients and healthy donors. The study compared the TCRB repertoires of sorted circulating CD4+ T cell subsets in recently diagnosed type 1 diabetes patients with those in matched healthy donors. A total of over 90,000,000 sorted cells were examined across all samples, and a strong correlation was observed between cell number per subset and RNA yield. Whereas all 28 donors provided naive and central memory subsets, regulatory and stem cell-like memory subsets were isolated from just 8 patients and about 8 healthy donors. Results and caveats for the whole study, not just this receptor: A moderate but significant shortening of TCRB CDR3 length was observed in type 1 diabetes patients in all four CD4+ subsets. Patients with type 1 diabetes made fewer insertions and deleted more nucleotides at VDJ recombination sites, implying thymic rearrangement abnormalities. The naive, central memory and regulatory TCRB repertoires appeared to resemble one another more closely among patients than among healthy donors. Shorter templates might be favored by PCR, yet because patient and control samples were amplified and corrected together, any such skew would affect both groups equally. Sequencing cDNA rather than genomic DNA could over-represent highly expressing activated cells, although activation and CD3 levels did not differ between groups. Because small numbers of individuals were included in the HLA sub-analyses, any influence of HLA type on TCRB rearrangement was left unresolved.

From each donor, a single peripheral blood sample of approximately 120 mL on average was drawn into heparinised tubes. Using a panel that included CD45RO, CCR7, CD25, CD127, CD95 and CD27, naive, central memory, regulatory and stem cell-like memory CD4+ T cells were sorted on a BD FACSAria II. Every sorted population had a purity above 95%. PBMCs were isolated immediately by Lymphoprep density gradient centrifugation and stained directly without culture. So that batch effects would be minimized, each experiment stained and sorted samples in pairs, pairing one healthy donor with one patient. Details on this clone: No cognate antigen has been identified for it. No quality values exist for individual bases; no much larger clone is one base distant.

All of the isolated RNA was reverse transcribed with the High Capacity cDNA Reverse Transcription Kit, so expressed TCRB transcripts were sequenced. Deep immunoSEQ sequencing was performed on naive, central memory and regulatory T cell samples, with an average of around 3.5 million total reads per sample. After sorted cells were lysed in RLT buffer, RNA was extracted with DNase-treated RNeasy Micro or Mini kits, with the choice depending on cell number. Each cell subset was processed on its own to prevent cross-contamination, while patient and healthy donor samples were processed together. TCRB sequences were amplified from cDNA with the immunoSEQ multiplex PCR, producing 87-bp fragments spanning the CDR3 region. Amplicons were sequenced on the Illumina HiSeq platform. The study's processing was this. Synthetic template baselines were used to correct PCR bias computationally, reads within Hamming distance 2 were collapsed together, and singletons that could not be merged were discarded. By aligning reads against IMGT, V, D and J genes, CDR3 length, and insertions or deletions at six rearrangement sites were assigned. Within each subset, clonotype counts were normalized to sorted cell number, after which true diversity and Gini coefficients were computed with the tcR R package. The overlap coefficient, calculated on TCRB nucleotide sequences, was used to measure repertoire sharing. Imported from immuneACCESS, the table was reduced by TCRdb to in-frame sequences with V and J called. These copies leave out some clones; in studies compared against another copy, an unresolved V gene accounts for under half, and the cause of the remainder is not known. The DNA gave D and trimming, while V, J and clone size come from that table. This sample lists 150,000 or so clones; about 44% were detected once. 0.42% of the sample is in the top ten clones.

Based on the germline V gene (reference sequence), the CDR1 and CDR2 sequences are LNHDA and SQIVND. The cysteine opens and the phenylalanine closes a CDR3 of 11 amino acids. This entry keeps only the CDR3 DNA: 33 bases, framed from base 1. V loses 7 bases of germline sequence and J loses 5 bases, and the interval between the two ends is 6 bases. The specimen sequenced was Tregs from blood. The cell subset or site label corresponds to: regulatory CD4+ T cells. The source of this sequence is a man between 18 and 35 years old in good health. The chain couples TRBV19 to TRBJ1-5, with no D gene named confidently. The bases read TGTGCCAGTACCCCCGATCAGCCCCAGCATTTT. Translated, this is CASTPDQPQHF.